The sequence of this TCR beta chain was determined in a study of blood T cells in healthy people across ages. Combining a sample-barcoded 5' primer with a J-beta primer mix, a second PCR ran for roughly 7 to 12 cycles. TCRdb ran MiXCR on the 5' RACE reads and lists one entry per CDR3 protein. Among more than 700,000 distinct CDR3 sequences listed, 46% were seen once. It was approximately 9 milliliters of peripheral blood that were drawn from each donor. They isolated at least 7 million PBMCs from each sample. This CDR3 is 18 amino acids long. Germline assignment: CDR1 SGHTA and CDR2 FQGNSA. Specimen: blood. The chain recombines TRBV7-2 with TRBJ2-5; D possibly corresponds to TRBD2 (5 bases). The J call may not be correct, given that the DNA end is closer to TRBJ2-7. The TCR sequence derives from an elderly man in good health. The CDR3 nucleotides are TGTGCCAGCAGCTTAGTACCTGTGTCGTGGCTAGCAGGCTACGAGCAGTACTTC. Translating gives CASSLVPVSWLAGYEQYF.